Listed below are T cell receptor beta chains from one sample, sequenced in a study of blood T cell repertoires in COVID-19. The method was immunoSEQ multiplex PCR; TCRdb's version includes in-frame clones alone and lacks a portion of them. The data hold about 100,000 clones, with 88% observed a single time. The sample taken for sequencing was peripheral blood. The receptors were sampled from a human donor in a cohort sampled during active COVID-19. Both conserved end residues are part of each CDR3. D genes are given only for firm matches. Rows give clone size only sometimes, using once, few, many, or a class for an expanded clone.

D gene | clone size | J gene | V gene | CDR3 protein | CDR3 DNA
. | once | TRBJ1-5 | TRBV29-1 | CSATQSSNQPQHF | TGCAGCGCCACACAGAGTAGCAATCAGCCCCAGCATTTT
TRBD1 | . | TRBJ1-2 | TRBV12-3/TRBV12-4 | CASSYQGEWGYTF | TGTGCCAGCAGCTATCAGGGGGAATGGGGCTACACCTTC
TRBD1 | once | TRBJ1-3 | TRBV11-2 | CASSLGYRGRRGNTIYF | TGTGCCAGCAGCTTGGGTTACAGGGGGCGCAGGGGAAACACCATATATTTT
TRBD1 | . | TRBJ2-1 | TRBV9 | CASSVPGQGINEQFF | TGTGCCAGCAGCGTACCGGGACAGGGGATCAATGAGCAGTTCTTC
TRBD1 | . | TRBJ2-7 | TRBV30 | CAWSGGQGRSEQYF | TGTGCCTGGAGTGGGGGACAGGGACGGTCTGAGCAGTACTTC
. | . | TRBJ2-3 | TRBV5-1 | CASQSTDTQYF | TGCGCCAGCCAGAGCACAGATACGCAGTATTTT
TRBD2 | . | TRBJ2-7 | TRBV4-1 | CASSQLLATERSQYF | TGCGCCAGCAGCCAATTACTAGCGACCGAACGGTCTCAGTACTTC
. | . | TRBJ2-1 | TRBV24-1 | CAISSGNEQFF | TGTGCCATTTCGTCAGGCAATGAGCAGTTCTTC
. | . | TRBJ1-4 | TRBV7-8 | CASSRQGPLFF | TGTGCCAGCAGCCGGCAGGGGCCCCTGTTTTTT
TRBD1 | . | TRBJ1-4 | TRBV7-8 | CASSPPGQGSEKLFF | TGTGCCAGCAGCCCACCGGGACAGGGCAGCGAAAAACTGTTTTTT
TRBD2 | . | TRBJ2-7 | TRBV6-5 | CASSRTRNGYEQYF | TGTGCCAGCAGTAGGACTAGAAACGGCTACGAGCAGTACTTC
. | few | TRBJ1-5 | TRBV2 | CASMGGRRGHQPQHF | TGTGCCAGCATGGGTGGTAGGAGGGGACATCAGCCCCAGCATTTT
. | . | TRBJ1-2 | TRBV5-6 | CASSLDPGGNYGYTF | TGTGCCAGCAGCTTGGATCCCGGAGGGAACTATGGCTACACCTTC
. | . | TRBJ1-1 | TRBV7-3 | CASSLNRENTEAFF | TGTGCCAGCAGCTTAAACAGGGAGAACACTGAAGCTTTCTTT
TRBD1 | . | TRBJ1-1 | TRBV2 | CASSVQGQGLTEAFF | TGTGCCAGCAGTGTCCAGGGACAGGGTCTTACTGAAGCTTTCTTT
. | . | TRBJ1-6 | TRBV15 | CATSRPTTDSPLHF | TGTGCCACCAGCAGACCGACGACAGATTCACCCCTCCACTTT
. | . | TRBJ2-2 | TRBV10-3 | CAISEWYRATNTGELFF | TGTGCCATCAGTGAGTGGTACAGGGCTACGAACACCGGGGAGCTGTTTTTT
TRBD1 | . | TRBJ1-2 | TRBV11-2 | CASSRTGDRYGYTF | TGTGCCAGCAGCAGAACAGGGGATCGCTATGGCTACACCTTC
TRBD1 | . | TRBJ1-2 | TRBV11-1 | CASSSTGLYGYTF | TGTGCCAGCAGCTCGACAGGGTTGTATGGCTACACCTTC
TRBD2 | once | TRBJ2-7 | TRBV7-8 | CASSLVNNAGVYEQYF | TGTGCCAGCAGCTTGGTGAACAATGCGGGGGTTTACGAGCAGTACTTC
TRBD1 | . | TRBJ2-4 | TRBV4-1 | CASSQVLAARGGRGWSKNIQYF | TGCGCCAGCAGCCAAGTTTTGGCCGCGCGAGGGGGCAGGGGGTGGTCCAAAAACATTCAGTACTTC
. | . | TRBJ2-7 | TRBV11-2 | CASSLDPGVKGYEQYF | TGTGCCAGCAGCTTAGATCCAGGGGTGAAGGGCTACGAGCAGTACTTC
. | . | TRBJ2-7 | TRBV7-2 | CASSLDGFVVYEQYF | TGTGCCAGCAGCTTAGACGGTTTCGTGGTGTACGAGCAGTACTTC
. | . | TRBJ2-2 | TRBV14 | CASNYLARANTGELFF | TGTGCCAGCAATTACCTGGCCAGGGCCAACACCGGGGAGCTGTTTTTT
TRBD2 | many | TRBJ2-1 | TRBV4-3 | CASSQDMTSGYNEQFF | TGCGCCAGCAGCCAAGATATGACTAGCGGCTACAATGAGCAGTTCTTC
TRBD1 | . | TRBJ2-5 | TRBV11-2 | CASSLGRGQTLVETQYF | TGTGCCAGCAGCTTAGGACGGGGACAGACCCTGGTGGAGACCCAGTACTTC
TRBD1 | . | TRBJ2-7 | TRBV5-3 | CARSRRPGTGGYEQYF | TGTGCCAGAAGCCGAAGACCCGGGACAGGGGGATACGAGCAGTACTTC
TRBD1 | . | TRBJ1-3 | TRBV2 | CASTGTGGTSGNTIYF | TGTGCCAGCACCGGGACAGGGGGGACGTCCGGAAACACCATATATTTT
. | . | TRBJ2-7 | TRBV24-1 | CATSEATGLEQYF | TGTGCCACCAGTGAAGCTACAGGGCTCGAGCAGTACTTC
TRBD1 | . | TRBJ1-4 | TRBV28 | CASSLSDRVGFF | TGTGCCAGCAGTTTATCAGACAGGGTCGGTTTTTTT
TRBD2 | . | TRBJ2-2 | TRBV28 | CASSRGLAGRIGSGELFF | TGTGCCAGCAGCCGCGGACTAGCGGGAAGGATCGGGTCCGGGGAGCTGTTTTTT
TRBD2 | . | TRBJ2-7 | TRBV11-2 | CASSENRGGRGYEQYF | TGTGCCAGCAGCGAAAACCGGGGGGGCAGAGGCTACGAGCAGTACTTC